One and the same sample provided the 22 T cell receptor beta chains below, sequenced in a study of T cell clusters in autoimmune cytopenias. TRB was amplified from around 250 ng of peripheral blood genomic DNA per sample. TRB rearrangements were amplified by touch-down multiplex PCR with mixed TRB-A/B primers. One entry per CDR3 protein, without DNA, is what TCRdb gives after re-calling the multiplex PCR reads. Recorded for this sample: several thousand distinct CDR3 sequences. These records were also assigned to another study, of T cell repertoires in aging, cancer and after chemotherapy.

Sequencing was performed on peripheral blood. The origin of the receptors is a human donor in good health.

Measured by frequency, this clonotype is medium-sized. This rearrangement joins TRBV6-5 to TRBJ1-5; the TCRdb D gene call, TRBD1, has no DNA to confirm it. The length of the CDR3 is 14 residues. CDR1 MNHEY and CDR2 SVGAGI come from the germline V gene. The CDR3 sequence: CASKQGHSNQPQHF.

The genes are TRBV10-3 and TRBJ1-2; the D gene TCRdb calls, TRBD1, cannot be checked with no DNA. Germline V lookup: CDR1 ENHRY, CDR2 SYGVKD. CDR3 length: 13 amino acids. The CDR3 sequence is CAITGDRNYGYTF.

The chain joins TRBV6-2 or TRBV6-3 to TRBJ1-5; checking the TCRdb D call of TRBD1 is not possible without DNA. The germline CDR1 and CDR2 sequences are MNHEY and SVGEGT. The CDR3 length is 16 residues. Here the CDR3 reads CASSYLATVQGQPQHF.

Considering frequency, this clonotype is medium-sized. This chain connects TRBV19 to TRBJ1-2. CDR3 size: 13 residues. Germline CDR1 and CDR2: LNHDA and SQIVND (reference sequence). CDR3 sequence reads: CASSMGTDYGYTF. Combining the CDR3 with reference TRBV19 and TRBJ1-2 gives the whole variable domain DGGITQSPKYLFRKEGQNVTLSCEQNLNHDAMYWYRQDPGQGLRLIYYSQIVNDFQKGDIAEGYSVSREKKESFPLTVTSAQKNPTAFYLCASSMGTDYGYTFGSGTRLTVV.

The CDR3 sequence is CASSLLGAREQYF. The chain couples TRBV5-1 to TRBJ2-7. This CDR3 has 13 amino acids. Germline CDR1 and CDR2: SGHRS and YFSETQ.

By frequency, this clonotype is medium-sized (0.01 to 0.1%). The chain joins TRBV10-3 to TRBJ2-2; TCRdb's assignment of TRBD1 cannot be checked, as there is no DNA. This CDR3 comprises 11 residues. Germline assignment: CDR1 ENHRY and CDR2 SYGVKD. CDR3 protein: CASTGNGELFF.

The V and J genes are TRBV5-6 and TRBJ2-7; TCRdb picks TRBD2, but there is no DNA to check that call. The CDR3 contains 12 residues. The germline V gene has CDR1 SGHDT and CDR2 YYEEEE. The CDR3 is CASSLPLGGQYF.

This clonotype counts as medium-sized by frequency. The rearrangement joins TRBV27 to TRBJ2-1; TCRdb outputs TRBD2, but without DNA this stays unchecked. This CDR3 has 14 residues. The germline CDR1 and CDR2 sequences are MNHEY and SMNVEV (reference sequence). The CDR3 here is CASRDELKYNEQFF.

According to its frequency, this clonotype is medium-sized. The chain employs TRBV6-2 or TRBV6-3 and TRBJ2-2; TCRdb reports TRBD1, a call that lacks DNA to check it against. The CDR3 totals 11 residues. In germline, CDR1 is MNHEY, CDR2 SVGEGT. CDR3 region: CASTLTGELFF.

CDR3 sequence reads: CASSYSTGASSNQPQHF. This chain links TRBV6-6 with TRBJ1-5; with no DNA, the TCRdb D assignment of TRBD1 cannot be verified. The CDR3 is 17 residues long. Per germline, CDR1 MNHNY and CDR2 SVGAGI (reference sequence).

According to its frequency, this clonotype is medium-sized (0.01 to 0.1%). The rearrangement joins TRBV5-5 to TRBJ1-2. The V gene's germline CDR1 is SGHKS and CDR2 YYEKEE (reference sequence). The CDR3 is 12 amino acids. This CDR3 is CASSLGGWDYTF.

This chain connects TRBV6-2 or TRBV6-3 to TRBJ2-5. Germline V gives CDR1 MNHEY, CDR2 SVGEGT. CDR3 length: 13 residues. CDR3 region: CASSYEFSETQYF.

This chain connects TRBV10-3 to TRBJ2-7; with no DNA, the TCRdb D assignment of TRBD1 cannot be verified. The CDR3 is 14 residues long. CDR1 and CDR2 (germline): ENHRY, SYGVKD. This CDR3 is CAISDETGGYGQYF.

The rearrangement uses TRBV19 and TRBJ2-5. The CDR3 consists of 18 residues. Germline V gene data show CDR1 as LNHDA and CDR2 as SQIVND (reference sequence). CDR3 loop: CASSICRLLQDRQETQYF.

The CDR3 spells CASSDVGGRSNEQFF. This chain joins TRBV10-1 and TRBJ2-1; there is no DNA to check the TCRdb D call of TRBD2. Germline V gene lookup returns CDR1 WNHNN and CDR2 SYGVQD (reference sequence). This CDR3 is built from 15 residues.

CDR3 in amino acids: CASKHRGQTTEAFF. This rearrangement joins TRBV12-3 or TRBV12-4 to TRBJ1-1; without DNA, the TCRdb call of TRBD1 cannot be checked. The CDR3 is made up of 14 amino acids.

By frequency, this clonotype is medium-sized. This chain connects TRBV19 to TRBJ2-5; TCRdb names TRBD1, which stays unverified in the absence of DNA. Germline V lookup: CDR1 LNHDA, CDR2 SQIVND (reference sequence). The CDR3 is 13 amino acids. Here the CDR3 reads CASSMGDSGDQYF.

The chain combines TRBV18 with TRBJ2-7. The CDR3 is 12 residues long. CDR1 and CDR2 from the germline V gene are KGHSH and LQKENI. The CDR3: CASSLLEDEQYF.

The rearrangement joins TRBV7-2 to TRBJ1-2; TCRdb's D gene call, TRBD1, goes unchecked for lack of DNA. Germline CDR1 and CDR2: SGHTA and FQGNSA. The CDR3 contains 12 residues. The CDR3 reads CAGGDRSYGYTF.

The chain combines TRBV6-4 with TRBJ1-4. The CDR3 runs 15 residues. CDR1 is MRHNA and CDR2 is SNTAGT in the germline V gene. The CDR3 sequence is CASSGEVADCEKLFF.

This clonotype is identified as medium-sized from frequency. The CDR3 here is CASGNRDFDLSGANVLTF. V and J are TRBV5-4 and TRBJ2-6; TCRdb's D call, TRBD1, is unchecked because there is no DNA. This CDR3 spans 18 amino acids. Looked up from germline, CDR1 is SGHNT and CDR2 is YYREEE (reference sequence).

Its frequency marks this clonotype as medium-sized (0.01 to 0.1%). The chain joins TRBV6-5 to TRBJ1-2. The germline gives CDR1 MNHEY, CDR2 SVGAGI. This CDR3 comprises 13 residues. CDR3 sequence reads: CASSSTDTYGYTF.